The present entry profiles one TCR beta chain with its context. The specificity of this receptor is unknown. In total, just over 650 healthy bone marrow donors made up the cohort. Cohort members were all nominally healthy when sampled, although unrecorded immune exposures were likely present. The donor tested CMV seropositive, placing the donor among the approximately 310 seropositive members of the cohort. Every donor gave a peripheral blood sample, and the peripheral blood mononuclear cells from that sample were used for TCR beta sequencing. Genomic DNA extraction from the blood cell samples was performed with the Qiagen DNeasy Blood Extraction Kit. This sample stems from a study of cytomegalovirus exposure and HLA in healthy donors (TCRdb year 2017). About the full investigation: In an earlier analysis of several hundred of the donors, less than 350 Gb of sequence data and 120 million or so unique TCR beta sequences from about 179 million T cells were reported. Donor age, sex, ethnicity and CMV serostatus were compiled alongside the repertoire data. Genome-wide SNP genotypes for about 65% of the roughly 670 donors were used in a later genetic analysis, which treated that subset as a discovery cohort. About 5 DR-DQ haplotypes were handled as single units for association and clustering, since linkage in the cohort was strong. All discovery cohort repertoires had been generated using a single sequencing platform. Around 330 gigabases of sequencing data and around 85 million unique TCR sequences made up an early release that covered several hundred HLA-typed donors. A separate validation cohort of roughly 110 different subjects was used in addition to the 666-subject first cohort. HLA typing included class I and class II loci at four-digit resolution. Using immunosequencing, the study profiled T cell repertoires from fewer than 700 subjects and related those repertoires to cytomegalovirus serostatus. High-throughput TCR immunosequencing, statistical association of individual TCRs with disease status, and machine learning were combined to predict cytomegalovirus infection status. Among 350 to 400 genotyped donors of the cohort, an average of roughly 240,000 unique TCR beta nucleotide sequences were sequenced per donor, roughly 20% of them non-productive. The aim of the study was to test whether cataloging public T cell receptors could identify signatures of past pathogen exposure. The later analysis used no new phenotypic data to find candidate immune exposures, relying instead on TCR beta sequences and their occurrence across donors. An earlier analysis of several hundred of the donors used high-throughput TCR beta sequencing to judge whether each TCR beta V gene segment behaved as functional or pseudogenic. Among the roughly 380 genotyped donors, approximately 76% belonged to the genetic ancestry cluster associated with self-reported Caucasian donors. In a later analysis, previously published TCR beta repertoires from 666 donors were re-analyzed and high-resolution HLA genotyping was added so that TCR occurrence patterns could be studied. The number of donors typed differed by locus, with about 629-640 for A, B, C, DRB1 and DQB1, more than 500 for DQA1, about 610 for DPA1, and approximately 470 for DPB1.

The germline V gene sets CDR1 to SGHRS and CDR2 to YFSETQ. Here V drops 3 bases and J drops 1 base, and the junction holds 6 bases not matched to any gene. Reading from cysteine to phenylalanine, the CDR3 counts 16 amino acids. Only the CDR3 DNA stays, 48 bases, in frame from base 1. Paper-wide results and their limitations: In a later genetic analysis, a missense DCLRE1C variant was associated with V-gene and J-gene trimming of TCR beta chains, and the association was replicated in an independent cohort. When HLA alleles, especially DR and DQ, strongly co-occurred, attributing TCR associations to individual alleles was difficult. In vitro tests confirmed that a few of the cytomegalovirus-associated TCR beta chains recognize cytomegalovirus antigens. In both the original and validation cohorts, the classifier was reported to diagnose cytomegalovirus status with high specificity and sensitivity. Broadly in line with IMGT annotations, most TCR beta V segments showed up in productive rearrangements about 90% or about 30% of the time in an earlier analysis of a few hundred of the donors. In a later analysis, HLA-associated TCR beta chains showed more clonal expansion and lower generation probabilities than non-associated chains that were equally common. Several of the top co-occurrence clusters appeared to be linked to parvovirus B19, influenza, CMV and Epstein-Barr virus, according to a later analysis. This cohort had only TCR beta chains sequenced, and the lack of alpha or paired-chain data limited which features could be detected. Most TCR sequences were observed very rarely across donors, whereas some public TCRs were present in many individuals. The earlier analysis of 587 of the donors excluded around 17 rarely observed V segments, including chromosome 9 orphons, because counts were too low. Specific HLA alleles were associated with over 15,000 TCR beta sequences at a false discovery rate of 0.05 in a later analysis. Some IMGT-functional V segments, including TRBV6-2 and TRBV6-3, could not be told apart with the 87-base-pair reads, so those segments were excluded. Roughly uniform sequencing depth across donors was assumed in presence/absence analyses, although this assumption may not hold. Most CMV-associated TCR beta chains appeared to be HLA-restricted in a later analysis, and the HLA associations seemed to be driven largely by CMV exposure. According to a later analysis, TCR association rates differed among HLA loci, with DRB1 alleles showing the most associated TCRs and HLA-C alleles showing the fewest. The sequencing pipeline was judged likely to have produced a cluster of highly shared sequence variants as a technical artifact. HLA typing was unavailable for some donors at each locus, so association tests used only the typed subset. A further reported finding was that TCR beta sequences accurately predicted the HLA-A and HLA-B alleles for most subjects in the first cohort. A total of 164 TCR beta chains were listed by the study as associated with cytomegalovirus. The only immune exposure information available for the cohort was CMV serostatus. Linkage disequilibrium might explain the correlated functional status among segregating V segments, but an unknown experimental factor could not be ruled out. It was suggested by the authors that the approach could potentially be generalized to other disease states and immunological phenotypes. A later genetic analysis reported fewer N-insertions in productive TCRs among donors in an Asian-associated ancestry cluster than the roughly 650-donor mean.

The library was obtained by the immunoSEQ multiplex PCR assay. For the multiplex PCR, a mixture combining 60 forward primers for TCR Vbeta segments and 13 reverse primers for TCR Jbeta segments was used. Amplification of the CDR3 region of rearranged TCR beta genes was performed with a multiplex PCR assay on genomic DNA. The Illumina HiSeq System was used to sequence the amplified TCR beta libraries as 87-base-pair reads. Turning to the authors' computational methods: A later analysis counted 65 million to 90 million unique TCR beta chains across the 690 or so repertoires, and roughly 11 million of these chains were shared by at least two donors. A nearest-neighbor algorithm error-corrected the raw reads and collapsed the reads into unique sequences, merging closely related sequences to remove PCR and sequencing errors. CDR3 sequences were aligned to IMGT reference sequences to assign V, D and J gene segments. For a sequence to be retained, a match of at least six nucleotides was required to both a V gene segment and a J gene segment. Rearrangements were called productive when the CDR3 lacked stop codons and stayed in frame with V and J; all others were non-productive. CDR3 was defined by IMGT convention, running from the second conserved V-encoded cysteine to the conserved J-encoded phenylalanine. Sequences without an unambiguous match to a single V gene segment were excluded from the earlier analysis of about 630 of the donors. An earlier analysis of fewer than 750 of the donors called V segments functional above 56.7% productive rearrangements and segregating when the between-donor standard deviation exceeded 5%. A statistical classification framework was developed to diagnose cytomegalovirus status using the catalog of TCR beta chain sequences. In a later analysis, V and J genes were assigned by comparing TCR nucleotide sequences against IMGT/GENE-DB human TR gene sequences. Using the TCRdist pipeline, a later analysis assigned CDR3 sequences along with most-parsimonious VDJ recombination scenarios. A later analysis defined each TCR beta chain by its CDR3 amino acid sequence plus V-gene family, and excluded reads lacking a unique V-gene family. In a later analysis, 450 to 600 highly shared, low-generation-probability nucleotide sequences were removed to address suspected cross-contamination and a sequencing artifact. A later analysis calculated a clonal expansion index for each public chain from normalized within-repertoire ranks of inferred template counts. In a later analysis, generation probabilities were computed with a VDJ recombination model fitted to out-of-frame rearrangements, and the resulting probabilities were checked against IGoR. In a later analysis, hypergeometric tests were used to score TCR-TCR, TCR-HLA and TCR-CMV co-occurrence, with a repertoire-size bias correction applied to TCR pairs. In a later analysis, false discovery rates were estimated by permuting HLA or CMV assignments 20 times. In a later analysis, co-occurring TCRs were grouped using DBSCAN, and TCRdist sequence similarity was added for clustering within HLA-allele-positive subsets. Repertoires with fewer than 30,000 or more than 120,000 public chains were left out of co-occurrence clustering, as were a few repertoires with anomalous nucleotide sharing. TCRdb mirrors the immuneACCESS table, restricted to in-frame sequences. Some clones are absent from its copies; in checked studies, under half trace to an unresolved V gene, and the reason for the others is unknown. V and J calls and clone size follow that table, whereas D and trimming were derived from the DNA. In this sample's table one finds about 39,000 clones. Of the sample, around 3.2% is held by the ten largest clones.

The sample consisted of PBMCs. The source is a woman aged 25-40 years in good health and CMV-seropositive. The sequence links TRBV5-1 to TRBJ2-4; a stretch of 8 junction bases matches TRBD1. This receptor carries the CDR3 CASSWQGAGAKNIQYF. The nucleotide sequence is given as TGCGCCAGCAGCTGGCAGGGGGCTGGGGCCAAAAACATTCAGTACTTC. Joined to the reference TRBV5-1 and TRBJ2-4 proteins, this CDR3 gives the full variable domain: KAGVTQTPRYLIKTRGQQVTLSCSPISGHRSVSWYQQTPGQGLQFLFEYFSETQRNKGNFPGRFSGRQFSNSRSEMNVSTLELGDSALYLCASSWQGAGAKNIQYFGAGTRLSVL.